These 18 T cell receptor beta chains were sequenced from one sample in a study of blood T cells in healthy people across ages. Combining a sample-barcoded 5' primer with a J-beta primer mix, a second PCR ran for roughly 7 to 11 cycles. TCRdb redid the calling of the 5' RACE reads with MiXCR, one entry per CDR3 protein. Of over 1,500,000 distinct CDR3 sequences listed, around 48% are singletons. Sequencing was carried out using blood. These receptors were obtained from a woman aged 40 to 49 in good health.

The rearrangement joins TRBV10-3 to TRBJ1-2; 9 bases align to TRBD1. This CDR3 contains 14 residues. Trimming at V came to 2 bases and at J to 8 bases, leaving 6 bases not matched to a gene. Germline CDR1 ENHRY, CDR2 SYGVKD. The DNA of the CDR3 is TGTGCCATCAGTGAGGGGGACAGGGAGAGGGGCTACACCTTC. It codes for CAISEGDRERGYTF.

This clonotype was found a few times. The J gene is TRBJ2-3, the V gene TRBV20-1; 13 bases are a match to TRBD2. CDR3 length equals 18 residues. With V trimmed by 3 bases and J by 2 bases, 11 bases remained unmatched. The germline CDR1 and CDR2 sequences are DFQATT and SNEGSKA (reference sequence). The CDR3 nucleotides read TGCAGTGCTAGTGTAGGACTAGCGGGGGACGCCCCCACAGATACGCAGTATTTT. It specifies CSASVGLAGDAPTDTQYF.

This clonotype showed up just a few times. This sequence joins TRBV20-1 and TRBJ2-1, with TRBD2 matching 7 bases. The CDR3 totals 13 residues. The germline V gene has CDR1 DFQATT and CDR2 SNEGSKA (reference sequence). CDR3 sequence reads: CIPRGGSYNEQFF. DNA for the CDR3: TGCATCCCACGCGGGGGTTCCTACAATGAGCAGTTCTTC.

Only a few counts were recorded for this clonotype. The rearrangement links TRBV20-1 to TRBJ2-1; 8 bases agree with TRBD1. From germline, CDR1 is DFQATT and CDR2 SNEGSKA (reference sequence). The J segment lost 8 bases and the V segment lost 3 bases, leaving 3 bases of the junction unmatched. This CDR3 is 12 amino acids long. The CDR3 nucleotides read TGCAGTGCTAGTACACAGGGGGATGAGCAGTTCTTC. As protein: CSASTQGDEQFF.

In its sample, this clonotype was seen a few times. The chain has TRBV5-1 and TRBJ2-7; 8 bases map to TRBD2. The J call may be mistaken, given a closer DNA end match to TRBJ2-5. CDR3 length: 15 residues. CDR1 and CDR2 (germline): SGHRS, YFSETQ. Here the CDR3 DNA reads TGCGCCAGCAGCCCAGCGGGGGTAGTTCTGGAGACCCAGTACTTC. Translating it yields CASSPAGVVLETQYF.

This rearrangement joins TRBV28 to TRBJ1-4; TRBD1 might be the D (5 bases). V was shortened by 2 bases and J by 2 bases, with 9 bases between the two germline ends. Germline CDR1 MDHEN, CDR2 SYDVKM. The CDR3 sequence is 15 residues long. CDR3 sequence reads: CASSLIRQTNEKLFF. The DNA of the CDR3 is TGTGCCAGCAGTTTAATAAGACAGACTAATGAAAAACTGTTTTTT.

This chain uses TRBV27 with TRBJ2-3, with D perhaps matching TRBD1 (6 bases). Trimming shortened V by 5 bases and J by 5 bases, and 14 bases separated the two germline ends. The CDR3 spans 14 residues. From germline, CDR1 is MNHEY and CDR2 SMNVEV (reference sequence). The CDR3 region is CASSPEQGIDTQYF. The CDR3 DNA reads as TGTGCCAGCAGTCCGGAACAGGGAATAGATACGCAGTATTTT.

This chain connects TRBV28 to TRBJ1-2; D is unclear. V was trimmed by 4 bases and J by 3 bases, leaving 18 bases between them. From germline, CDR1 is MDHEN and CDR2 SYDVKM. This CDR3 region has 16 residues. The chain's CDR3 is CASSSDQEVYDYGYTF. The CDR3 bases are TGTGCCAGCAGTTCAGACCAGGAGGTGTACGACTATGGCTACACCTTC.

This rearrangement joins TRBV15 to TRBJ2-7; D not certain. Trimming left V 1 base short and J 0 bases short, with 1 base between. The CDR3 consists of 12 residues. Germline CDR1 reads LNHNV; CDR2 reads YYDKDF (reference sequence). Here the CDR3 DNA reads TGTGCCACCAGCAGAGCCTCCTACGAGCAGTACTTC. Translating gives CATSRASYEQYF.

The chain has TRBV19 and TRBJ1-6, with D unclear. Germline V gene data show CDR1 as LNHDA and CDR2 as SQIVND (reference sequence). The length of the CDR3 is 14 residues. Trimming cost V 3 bases and J 7 bases, with 10 bases left between them. CDR3: CASSIRGRNSPLHF. CDR3 in DNA: TGTGCCAGTAGTATCCGAGGGAGGAATTCACCCCTCCACTTT.

The J gene is TRBJ2-3, the V gene TRBV10-3, with D perhaps TRBD2 (6 bases). Trimming took 3 bases from V and 2 from J, leaving 12 bases between them. The CDR3 covers 15 residues. Looked up from germline, CDR1 is ENHRY and CDR2 is SYGVKD. CDR3 sequence reads: CAISDGGAPTDTQYF. In nucleotides, the CDR3 is TGTGCCATCAGTGATGGCGGGGCCCCCACAGATACGCAGTATTTT.

The chain couples TRBV6-2 or TRBV6-3 to TRBJ2-7; TRBD2 matches 7 bases. The CDR3 is 16 residues long. The trim removed 3 bases at V and 1 base at J, leaving 9 bases unmatched. Per the germline V gene, CDR1 is MNHEY and CDR2 is SVGEGT. Here the CDR3 DNA reads TGTGCCAGCAGTTATCTGTCCGCTAGCGGTTCCTACGAGCAGTACTTC. The encoded protein is CASSYLSASGSYEQYF.

The V gene is TRBV28, the J gene TRBJ2-4; D is unresolved. Trimming removed 1 base at V and 0 bases at J, with 16 bases between. The CDR3 consists of 18 residues. The germline V gene encodes CDR1 MDHEN and CDR2 SYDVKM. This CDR3 reads CASSLSLKPGLAKNIQYF. DNA of the CDR3: TGTGCCAGCAGTTTATCCCTTAAACCTGGATTAGCCAAAAACATTCAGTACTTC.

V and J are TRBV5-5 and TRBJ2-3; D is unresolved. This CDR3 spans 18 amino acids. The germline CDR1 and CDR2 sequences are SGHKS and YYEKEE (reference sequence). V shed 7 bases and J shed 1 base, with 25 bases lying between them. CDR3: CASSVDALSGLGTDTQYF. The CDR3, as DNA: TGTGCCAGCTCAGTAGACGCTTTGAGTGGTTTGGGCACAGATACGCAGTATTTT. Supplemented by reference TRBV5-5 and TRBJ2-3, the full variable domain reads DAGVTQSPTHLIKTRGQQVTLRCSPISGHKSVSWYQQVLGQGPQFIFQYYEKEERGRGNFPDRFSARQFPNYSSELNVNALLLGDSALYLCASSVDALSGLGTDTQYFGPGTRLTVL.

The V call is TRBV28, the J call TRBJ2-4; 12 bases are a match to TRBD2. Gene TRBJ2-7 matches the end of the DNA better, so the J call may be wrong. CDR3 length: 17 amino acids. Germline V CDR1 and CDR2: MDHEN, SYDVKM. Written as DNA, the CDR3 is TGTGCCAGCAGTCGCCGGGCTAGCGGGGGGGCGACCTACGAGCAGTACTTC. Amino acid sequence: CASSRRASGGATYEQYF.

This chain joins TRBV20-1 and TRBJ2-5; TRBD2 matches at 8 bases. This CDR3 is 9 amino acids long. Germline assignment: CDR1 DFQATT and CDR2 SNEGSKA (reference sequence). V dropped 6 bases and J dropped 13; count of bases not matched to a gene: 4. The chain's CDR3 is CSAGLVRYF. The CDR3 DNA reads TGCAGTGCGGGACTAGTTCGGTACTTC.

The chain is built from TRBV4-2 and TRBJ2-3, with 8 bases that match TRBD2. The CDR3 has 15 residues. With 2 bases clipped from V and 4 bases from J, the junction kept 5 bases outside the gene matches. Per the germline V gene, CDR1 is LGHNA and CDR2 is YNFKEQ. CDR3 amino acids: CASSQFTGGADTQYF. The CDR3 nucleotides read TGTGCCAGCAGCCAATTTACCGGGGGGGCAGATACGCAGTATTTT.

This clonotype appeared a few times. The chain carries TRBV20-1 and TRBJ2-3, with D perhaps given as TRBD1 or TRBD2 (5 bases each). Germline-derived CDR1 and CDR2 are DFQATT and SNEGSKA (reference sequence). The CDR3 loop spans 12 amino acids. The V end lost 5 bases, the J end lost 6 bases, and 12 bases lay between the germline ends. The CDR3 reads CSAARDVDTQYF. In DNA form, the CDR3 reads TGCAGTGCTGCCCGGGACGTCGATACGCAGTATTTT.